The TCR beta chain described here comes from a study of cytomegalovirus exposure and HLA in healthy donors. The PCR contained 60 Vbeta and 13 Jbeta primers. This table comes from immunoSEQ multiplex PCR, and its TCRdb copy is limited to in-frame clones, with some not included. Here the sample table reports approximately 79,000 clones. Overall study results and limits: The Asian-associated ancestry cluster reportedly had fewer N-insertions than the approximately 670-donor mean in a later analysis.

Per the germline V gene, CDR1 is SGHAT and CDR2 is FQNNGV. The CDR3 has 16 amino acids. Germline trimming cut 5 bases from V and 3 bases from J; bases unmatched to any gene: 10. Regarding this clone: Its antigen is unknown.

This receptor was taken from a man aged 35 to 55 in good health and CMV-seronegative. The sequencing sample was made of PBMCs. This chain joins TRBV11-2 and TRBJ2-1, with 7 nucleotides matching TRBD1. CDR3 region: CASSPSTGAFYNEQFF. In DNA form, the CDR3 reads TGTGCCAGCAGCCCCTCCACAGGGGCCTTCTACAATGAGCAGTTCTTC. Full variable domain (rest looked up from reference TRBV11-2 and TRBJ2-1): EAGVAQSPRYKIIEKRQSVAFWCNPISGHATLYWYQQILGQGPKLLIQFQNNGVVDDSQLPKDRFSAERLKGVDSTLKIQPAKLEDSAVYLCASSPSTGAFYNEQFFGPGTRLTVL.